This is a list of T cell receptor beta chains from one sample in a study of T-cell reconstitution after alpha-beta-depleted transplantation in children. One entry per CDR3 protein results from TCRdb running MiXCR on the PCR reads. Of approximately 520,000 distinct CDR3 sequences detected, over 25% appear once; the ten largest clones hold 2% to 2.5%. The source material was PBMCs from the stem cell graft donor, sampled from the stem cell graft. These receptors all stem from a human donor who donated a stem cell graft to a child with aplastic anemia. Both conserved end residues are part of each CDR3. The D gene is left open where the match is weak. Where a row states a size, it is once, few, many or the class of an expanded clone; other rows omit it.

v_gene,len,d_gene,j_gene,abundance,CDR3aa,CDR3nt
TRBV11-1,16,NA,TRBJ2-3,NA,CASSQAGGRSTDTQYF,TGTGCCAGCAGCCAGGCCGGCGGGCGGAGCACAGATACGCAGTATTTT
TRBV24-1,17,TRBD1,TRBJ2-3,NA,CATSDLGTGLSTDTQYF,TGTGCCACCAGTGATTTGGGGACAGGCCTTAGCACAGATACGCAGTATTTT
TRBV28,15,TRBD1,TRBJ2-7,NA,CASSLRGTGGQEQYF,TGTGCCAGCAGTTTACGTGGGACAGGGGGCCAAGAGCAGTACTTC
TRBV29-1,12,NA,TRBJ2-7,many,CSVEAGSYEQYF,TGCAGCGTTGAAGCAGGTTCCTACGAGCAGTACTTC
TRBV20-1,15,TRBD1,TRBJ1-2,few,CSAPGTGGIYDGYTF,TGCAGTGCTCCGGGGACAGGGGGCATCTATGATGGCTACACCTTC
TRBV20-1,15,TRBD1,TRBJ1-2,NA,CSAREGTGAPGGYTF,TGCAGTGCTAGAGAAGGGACAGGGGCGCCGGGTGGCTACACCTTC
TRBV11-3,14,TRBD1,TRBJ1-2,NA,CASSFGQGLYGYTF,TGTGCCAGCAGCTTCGGACAGGGTCTCTATGGCTACACCTTC
TRBV2,13,NA,TRBJ2-7,NA,CASRTGSLGKQYF,TGTGCCAGCAGGACCGGGAGCCTGGGCAAGCAGTACTTC
TRBV20-1,12,NA,TRBJ2-2,NA,CSARGVAGELFF,TGCAGTGCTAGAGGGGTGGCCGGGGAGCTGTTTTTT
TRBV4-1,17,NA,TRBJ2-2,NA,CASSQERQGMGTGELFF,TGCGCCAGCAGCCAAGAGAGGCAGGGTATGGGCACCGGGGAGCTGTTTTTT
TRBV20-1,16,NA,TRBJ2-1,NA,CSARDQGPISYNEQFF,TGCAGTGCTAGAGATCAGGGGCCAATCTCCTACAATGAGCAGTTCTTC